The T cell receptor (beta chain) under discussion was sequenced for a study of T cell repertoires in cytomegalovirus infection. Concerning this clonotype itself: Its antigen is unidentified.

From germline, CDR1 is SQVTM and CDR2 ANQGSEA. The CDR3 is 12 residues long. V dropped 4 bases and J dropped 7 bases, with 11 bases sitting between them. TCRdb used MiXCR to reprocess the reads, holding one entry per CDR3 protein. The sample lists about 130,000 distinct CDR3 sequences, around 25% occurring once. Specimen: PBMCs, sequenced either directly or after in vitro stimulation (not recorded which). The clonotype comes from a human donor in good health (CMV status not recorded). Some clones in this sample may be carry-over from other donors' samples. V gene TRBV29-1 combines with J gene TRBJ1-5, with D uncertain. The CDR3 region is CSVGWVGQPQHF. As DNA, the CDR3 is TGCAGCGTTGGGTGGGTTGGACAGCCCCAGCATTTT.